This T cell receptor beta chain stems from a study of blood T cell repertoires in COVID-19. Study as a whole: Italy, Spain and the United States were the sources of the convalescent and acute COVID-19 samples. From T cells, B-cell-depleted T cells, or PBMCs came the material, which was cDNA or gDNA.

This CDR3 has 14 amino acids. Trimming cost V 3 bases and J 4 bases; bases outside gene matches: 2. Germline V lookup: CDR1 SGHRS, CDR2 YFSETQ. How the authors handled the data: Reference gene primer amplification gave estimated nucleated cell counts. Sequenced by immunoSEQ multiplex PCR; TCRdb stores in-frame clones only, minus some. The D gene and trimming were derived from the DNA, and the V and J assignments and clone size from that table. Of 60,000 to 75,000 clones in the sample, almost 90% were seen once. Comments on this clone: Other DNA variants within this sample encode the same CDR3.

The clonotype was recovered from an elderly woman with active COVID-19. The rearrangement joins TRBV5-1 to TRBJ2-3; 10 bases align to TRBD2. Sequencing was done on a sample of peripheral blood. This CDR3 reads CASSSSGGADTQYF. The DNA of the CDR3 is TGCGCCAGCAGCTCTAGCGGGGGAGCAGATACGCAGTATTTT.